This TCR beta chain emerged from a study of T cells in narcolepsy. Notes on the study in general: HCRT-specific and TRIB2-specific autoreactive clonotypes appeared among same-patient CSF and blood CD4+ clonotypes. Reportedly, autoreactive clonotypes were serially detected in patients' blood but not controls'.

TCRdb's copy holds only in-frame clones and misses some; the assay was immunoSEQ multiplex PCR. The sample has about 33,000 clones; about 90% are singletons. Regarding this clone: Its target is unknown.

The CDR3 spans 15 residues. Germline V gene data show CDR1 as WSHSY and CDR2 as SAAADI. After removal of 6 bases from V and 5 bases from J, the junction contained 9 bases not matched to a gene. This sequence was found in a human donor with narcolepsy. The sample taken for sequencing was CD45RA- memory CD4+ T cells from PBMCs. The genes are TRBV10-2 and TRBJ2-5; 10 bases match TRBD2. The CDR3 region is CASSPRTSGVETQYF. The CDR3 region has the DNA TGCGCCAGCAGCCCGAGGACTAGCGGCGTCGAGACCCAGTACTTC.